This paragraph reports one T cell receptor (beta chain). The source of the sample is a study of T cell changes during pregnancy in multiple sclerosis. The V and J ends lost 3 bases and 4 bases, in that order; junction bases with no gene match: 8. Germline CDR1 SGHNT, CDR2 YYREEE (reference sequence). The CDR3 has 15 residues. Only in-frame clones appear in the TCRdb table, and some are missing; sequencing was by immunoSEQ multiplex PCR. The sample gives 75,000 to 95,000 clones, around 90% of which show up once; 0.95% is in the top ten. Sequenced material: peripheral blood, taken before pregnancy. J is TRBJ2-3 and V is TRBV5-4, with 7 bases aligning to TRBD2. The source is a female donor with multiple sclerosis, enrolled in a pregnancy study. The CDR3 loop is CASSSSGAGADTQYF. The CDR3 DNA follows: TGTGCCAGCAGCTCGAGCGGGGCTGGCGCAGATACGCAGTATTTT.